These 9 T cell receptor beta chains came from one sample sequenced in a study of T cell changes during pregnancy in multiple sclerosis (dated by TCRdb to the late 2010s). Library preparation employed the immunoSEQ multiplex PCR assay. This is the immuneACCESS table as TCRdb keeps it, with only in-frame sequences that have V and J called. A part of the clones is gone; compared with another copy, unresolved V genes explain less than half, and the rest is unexplained. The sample includes 25,000 to 35,000 clones, with about nine tenths observed a single time. About 0.4% of the sample is in the top ten clones. The sample was CD4+ T cells from peripheral blood mononuclear cells, taken in the second trimester of pregnancy. The receptors were sampled from a female donor in good health, enrolled as a control in a pregnancy study.

The chain joins TRBV14 to TRBJ2-1, with TRBD2 matching over 9 bases. The CDR3 is 11 residues long. Germline V gene lookup returns CDR1 SGHDN and CDR2 FVKESK. Germline trimming cut 3 bases from V and 15 bases from J; bases unmatched to any gene: 3. This chain's CDR3 is CASSQRGGLFF. In DNA, the CDR3 is TGTGCCAGCAGCCAGCGGGGGGGACTGTTCTTC.

The sample holds one count of this clone. The chain employs TRBV9 and TRBJ2-5, with 10 bases that match TRBD2. This CDR3 spans 15 amino acids. The V and J ends lost 0 bases and 4 bases, in that order; junction bases with no gene match: 3. Germline V gene lookup returns CDR1 SGDLS and CDR2 YYNGEE. The DNA of the CDR3 is TGTGCCAGCAGCGTAGGAGCGGGGGGGCGAGAGACCCAGTACTTC. Protein: CASSVGAGGRETQYF.

The chain is built from TRBV19 and TRBJ1-2; D is uncertain. V lost 0 bases, J lost 4 bases, and 9 bases lay in between. Germline CDR1 reads LNHDA; CDR2 reads SQIVND (reference sequence). This CDR3 is built from 14 residues. In DNA form, the CDR3 reads TGTGCCAGTAGTATAGACGGCAGGCCCTATGGCTACACCTTC. This encodes CASSIDGRPYGYTF. The full variable domain, with the rest looked up from reference TRBV19 and TRBJ1-2, is DGGITQSPKYLFRKEGQNVTLSCEQNLNHDAMYWYRQDPGQGLRLIYYSQIVNDFQKGDIAEGYSVSREKKESFPLTVTSAQKNPTAFYLCASSIDGRPYGYTFGSGTRLTVV.

This chain connects TRBV5-1 to TRBJ1-5, with D possibly TRBD1 on 5 matching bases. V was cut by 0 bases and J by 6 bases, with 22 bases left in between. CDR1 SGHRS and CDR2 YFSETQ come from the germline V gene. CDR3 size: 18 residues. The CDR3 spells CASSLGGGADGGGQPQHF. The CDR3 DNA sequence: TGCGCCAGCAGCTTGGGTGGTGGAGCGGACGGGGGGGGTCAGCCCCAGCATTTT. The variable domain in full, completed from reference TRBV5-1 and TRBJ1-5, reads KAGVTQTPRYLIKTRGQQVTLSCSPISGHRSVSWYQQTPGQGLQFLFEYFSETQRNKGNFPGRFSGRQFSNSRSEMNVSTLELGDSALYLCASSLGGGADGGGQPQHFGDGTRLSIL.

This sequence joins TRBV19 and TRBJ2-2; 8 nucleotides align to TRBD1. V dropped 4 bases and J dropped 0; count of bases not matched to a gene: 7. Per the germline V gene, CDR1 is LNHDA and CDR2 is SQIVND (reference sequence). This CDR3 region has 17 residues. The CDR3 here is CASSTWTGNANTGELFF. Written as DNA, the CDR3 is TGTGCCAGTAGTACCTGGACAGGGAACGCGAACACCGGGGAGCTGTTTTTT.

This chain connects TRBV5-1 to TRBJ1-2; 7 bases map to TRBD1. The J segment lost 7 bases and the V segment lost 6 bases, leaving 6 bases of the junction unmatched. Germline CDR1 SGHRS, CDR2 YFSETQ. The CDR3 extends over 12 amino acids. CDR3 DNA: TGCGCCAGCAACGCACAGGGGACTGGCTACACCTTC. Translation gives CASNAQGTGYTF.

The rearrangement uses TRBV18 and TRBJ2-2; possible D gene TRBD1, 5 bases. Germline V gives CDR1 KGHSH, CDR2 LQKENI. Trimming cost V 3 bases and J 6 bases, with 14 bases left between them. The CDR3 consists of 15 residues. CDR3 region: CASSPYLGVSGELFF. In DNA, the CDR3 is TGTGCCAGCTCACCGTACTTAGGGGTGTCCGGGGAGCTGTTTTTT.

This clone has only one observation. The chain recombines TRBV5-1 with TRBJ2-5, with TRBD1 matching over 12 bases. The CDR3 runs 15 residues. Trimming took 5 bases from V and 5 from J; bases not matched to a gene: 7. CDR1 SGHRS and CDR2 YFSETQ come from the germline V gene. CDR3 in DNA: TGCGCCAGCAGGGGACAGGGGGCAGGAGGGGAGACCCAGTACTTC. Protein product: CASRGQGAGGETQYF.

This clone was recorded once. The rearrangement links TRBV6-1 to TRBJ1-1, with D possibly being TRBD1 (6 bases). The V gene lost 2 bases and the J gene lost 0 bases, with 16 bases spanning the gap. The CDR3 spans 17 residues. Germline V CDR1 and CDR2: MNHNS, SASEGT. CDR3 DNA sequence: TGTGCCAGCAGTGAAAACCCGACAGGCACCTTGAACACTGAAGCTTTCTTT. Its protein is CASSENPTGTLNTEAFF.